This T cell receptor (beta chain) came from a study of shared clonotypes between healthy human individuals. About the research overall: Per-donor plates numbered three CD4 naive, three CD4 memory, two CD8 naive and one CD8 memory.

The naive CD8 population came from CD45RO-negative cells selected for CCR7, without terminally differentiated effector memory CD45RA+ cells. J gave up 3 bases and V 8 bases, and 11 bases lay outside the gene matches. The germline V gene has CDR1 SNHLY and CDR2 FYNNEI. The CDR3 has 16 amino acids. Running of the assay took place at deep level. The method was immunoSEQ multiplex PCR; TCRdb's version includes in-frame clones alone and lacks a portion of them. The table lists about 680,000 clones, about 92% of them singletons. Overall study results and limits: Compared with clonotypes that all four donors shared, non-shared clonotypes had lower generation probabilities. Across subsets, estimated richness was generally greater for naive than for memory populations.

On this clone itself: Its specificity is not known.

This rearrangement joins TRBV2 to TRBJ1-3; TRBD1 agrees at 9 bases. This sequence originates from a young man in good health. Source material: naive CD8+ T cells sorted from blood. The CDR3 reads CASDLRKDRGGNTIYF. Written as DNA, the CDR3 is TGTGCCAGCGACCTTCGAAAGGACAGGGGTGGAAACACCATATATTTT.